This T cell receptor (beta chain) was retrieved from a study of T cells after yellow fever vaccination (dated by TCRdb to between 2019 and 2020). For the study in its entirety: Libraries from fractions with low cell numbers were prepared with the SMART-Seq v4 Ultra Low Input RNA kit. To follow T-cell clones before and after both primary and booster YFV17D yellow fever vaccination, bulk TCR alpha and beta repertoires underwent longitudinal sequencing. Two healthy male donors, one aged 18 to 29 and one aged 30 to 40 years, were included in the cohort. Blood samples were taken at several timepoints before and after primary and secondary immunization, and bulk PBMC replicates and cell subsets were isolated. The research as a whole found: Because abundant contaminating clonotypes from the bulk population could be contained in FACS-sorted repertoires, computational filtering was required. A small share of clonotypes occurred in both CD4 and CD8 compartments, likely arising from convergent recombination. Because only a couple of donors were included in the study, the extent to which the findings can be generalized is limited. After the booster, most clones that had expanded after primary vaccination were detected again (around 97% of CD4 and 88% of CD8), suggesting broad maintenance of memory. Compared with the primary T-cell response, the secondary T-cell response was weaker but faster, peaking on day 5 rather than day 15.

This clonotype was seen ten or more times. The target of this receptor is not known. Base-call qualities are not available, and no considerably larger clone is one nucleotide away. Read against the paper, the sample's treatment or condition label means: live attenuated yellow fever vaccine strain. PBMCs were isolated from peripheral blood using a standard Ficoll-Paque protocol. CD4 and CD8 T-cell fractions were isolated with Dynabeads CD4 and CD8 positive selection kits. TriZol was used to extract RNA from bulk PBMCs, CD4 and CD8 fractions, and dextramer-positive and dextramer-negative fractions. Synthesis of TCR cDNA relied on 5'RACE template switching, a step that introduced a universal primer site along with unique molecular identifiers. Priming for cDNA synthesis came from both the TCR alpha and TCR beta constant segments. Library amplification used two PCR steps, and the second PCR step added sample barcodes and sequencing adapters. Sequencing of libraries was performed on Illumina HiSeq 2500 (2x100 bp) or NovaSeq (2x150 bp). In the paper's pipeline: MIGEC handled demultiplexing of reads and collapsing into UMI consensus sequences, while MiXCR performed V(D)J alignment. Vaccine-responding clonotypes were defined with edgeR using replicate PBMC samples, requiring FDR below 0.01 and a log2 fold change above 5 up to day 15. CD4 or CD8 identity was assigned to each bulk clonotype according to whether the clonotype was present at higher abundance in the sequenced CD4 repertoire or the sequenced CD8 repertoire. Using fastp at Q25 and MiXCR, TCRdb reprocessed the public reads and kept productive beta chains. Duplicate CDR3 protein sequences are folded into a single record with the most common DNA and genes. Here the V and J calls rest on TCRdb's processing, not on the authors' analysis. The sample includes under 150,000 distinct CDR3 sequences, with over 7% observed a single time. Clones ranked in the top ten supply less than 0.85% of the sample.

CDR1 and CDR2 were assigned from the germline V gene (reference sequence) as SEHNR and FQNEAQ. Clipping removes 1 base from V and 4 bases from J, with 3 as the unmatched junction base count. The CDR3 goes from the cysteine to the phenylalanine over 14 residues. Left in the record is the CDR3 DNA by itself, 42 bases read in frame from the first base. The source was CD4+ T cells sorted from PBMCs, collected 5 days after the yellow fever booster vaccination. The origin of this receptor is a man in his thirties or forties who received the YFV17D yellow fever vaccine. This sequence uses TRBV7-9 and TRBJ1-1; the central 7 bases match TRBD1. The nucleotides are TGTGCCAGCAGCTTAGGTGGGACAGTCACTGAAGCTTTCTTT. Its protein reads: CASSLGGTVTEAFF.